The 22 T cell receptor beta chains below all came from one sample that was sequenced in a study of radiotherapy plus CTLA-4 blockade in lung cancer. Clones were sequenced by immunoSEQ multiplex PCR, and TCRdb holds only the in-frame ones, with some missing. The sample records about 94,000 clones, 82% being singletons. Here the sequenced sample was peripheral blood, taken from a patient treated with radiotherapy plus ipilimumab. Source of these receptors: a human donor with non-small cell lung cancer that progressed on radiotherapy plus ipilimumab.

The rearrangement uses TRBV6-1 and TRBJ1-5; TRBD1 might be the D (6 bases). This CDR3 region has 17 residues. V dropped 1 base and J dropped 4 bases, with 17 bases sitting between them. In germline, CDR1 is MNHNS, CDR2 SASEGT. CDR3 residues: CASSEERQGFGNQPQHF. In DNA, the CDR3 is TGTGCCAGCAGTGAAGAGAGGCAGGGGTTTGGGAATCAGCCCCAGCATTTT.

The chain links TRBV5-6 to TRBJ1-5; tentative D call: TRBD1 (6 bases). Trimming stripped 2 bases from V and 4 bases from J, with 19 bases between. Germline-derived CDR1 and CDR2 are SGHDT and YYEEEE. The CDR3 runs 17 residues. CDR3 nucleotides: TGTGCCAGCAGCTTTACTAAAACAGGGTCTCCGAATCAGCCCCAGCATTTT. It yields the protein CASSFTKTGSPNQPQHF.

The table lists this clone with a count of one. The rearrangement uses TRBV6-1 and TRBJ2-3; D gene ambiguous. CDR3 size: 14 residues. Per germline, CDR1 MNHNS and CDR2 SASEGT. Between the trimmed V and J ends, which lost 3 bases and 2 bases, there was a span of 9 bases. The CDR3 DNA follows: TGTGCCAGCAGTGATCCGAGGAACACAGATACGCAGTATTTT. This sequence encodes CASSDPRNTDTQYF.

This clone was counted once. The CDR3 protein is CSVVNADEQFF. Written as DNA, the CDR3 is TGCAGCGTTGTGAATGCGGATGAGCAGTTCTTC. The J gene is TRBJ2-1, the V gene TRBV29-1; D gene uncertain. V lost 4 bases to trimming and J lost 8 bases, with 9 bases between them. Germline CDR1 is SQVTM and CDR2 is ANQGSEA. The CDR3 runs 11 residues.

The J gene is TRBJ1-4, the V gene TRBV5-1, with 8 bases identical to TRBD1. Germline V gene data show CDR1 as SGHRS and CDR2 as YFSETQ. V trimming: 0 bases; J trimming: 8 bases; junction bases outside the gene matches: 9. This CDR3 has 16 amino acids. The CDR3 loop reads CASSLGQGTLTEKLFF. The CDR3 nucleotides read TGCGCCAGCAGCTTGGGACAGGGGACCCTTACAGAAAAACTGTTTTTT. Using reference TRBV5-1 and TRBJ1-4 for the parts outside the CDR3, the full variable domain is KAGVTQTPRYLIKTRGQQVTLSCSPISGHRSVSWYQQTPGQGLQFLFEYFSETQRNKGNFPGRFSGRQFSNSRSEMNVSTLELGDSALYLCASSLGQGTLTEKLFFGSGTQLSVL.

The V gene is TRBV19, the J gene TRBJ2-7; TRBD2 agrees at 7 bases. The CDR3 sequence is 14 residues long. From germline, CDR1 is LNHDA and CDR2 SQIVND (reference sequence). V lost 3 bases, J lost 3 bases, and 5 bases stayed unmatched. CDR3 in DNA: TGTGCCAGTAGTATTGAGGGACTATACTACGAGCAGTACTTC. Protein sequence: CASSIEGLYYEQYF.

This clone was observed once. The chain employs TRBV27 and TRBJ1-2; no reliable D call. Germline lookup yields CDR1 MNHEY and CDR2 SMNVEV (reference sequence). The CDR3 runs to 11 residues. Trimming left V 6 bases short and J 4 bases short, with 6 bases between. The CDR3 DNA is TGTGCCAGCAGCGGCGGCTATGGCTACACCTTC. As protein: CASSGGYGYTF.

The CDR3 sequence is CASSSQQGNGYTF. CDR3 nucleotide sequence: TGTGCCAGCAGCTCGCAACAGGGGAATGGCTACACCTTC. J is TRBJ1-2 and V is TRBV7-9; TRBD1 matches 7 bases. Germline trimming cut 4 bases from V and 6 bases from J; bases unmatched to any gene: 5. This CDR3 is built from 13 residues. Looked up from germline, CDR1 is SEHNR and CDR2 is FQNEAQ (reference sequence). The full variable domain, completed using reference TRBV7-9 and TRBJ1-2, is DTGVSQNPRHKITKRGQNVTFRCDPISEHNRLYWYRQTLGQGPEFLTYFQNEAQLEKSRLLSDRFSAERPKGSFSTLEIQRTEQGDSAMYLCASSSQQGNGYTFGSGTRLTVV.

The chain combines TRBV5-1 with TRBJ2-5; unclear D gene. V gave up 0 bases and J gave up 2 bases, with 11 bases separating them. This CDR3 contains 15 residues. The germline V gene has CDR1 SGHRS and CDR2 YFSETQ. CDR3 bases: TGCGCCAGCAGCTTGGCCGGGCAGCAGCAAGAGACCCAGTACTTC. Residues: CASSLAGQQQETQYF.

As DNA, the CDR3 is TGTGCCAGCTCCCGAGCCCAGGGCATCTCTGGAAACACCATATATTTT. Translating gives CASSRAQGISGNTIYF. This chain uses TRBV18 with TRBJ1-3, with D perhaps matching TRBD1 (5 bases). Trimming shortened V by 6 bases and J by 0 bases, and 15 bases separated the two germline ends. Looked up from germline, CDR1 is KGHSH and CDR2 is LQKENI. There are 16 residues in the CDR3.

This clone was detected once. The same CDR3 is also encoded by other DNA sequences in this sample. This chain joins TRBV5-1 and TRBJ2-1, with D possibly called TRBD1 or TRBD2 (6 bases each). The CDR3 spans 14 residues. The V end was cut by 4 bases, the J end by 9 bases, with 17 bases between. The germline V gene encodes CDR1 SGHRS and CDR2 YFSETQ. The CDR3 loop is CASSIRGQYAEQFF. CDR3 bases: TGCGCCAGCAGCATCCGGGGGCAATACGCTGAGCAGTTCTTC.

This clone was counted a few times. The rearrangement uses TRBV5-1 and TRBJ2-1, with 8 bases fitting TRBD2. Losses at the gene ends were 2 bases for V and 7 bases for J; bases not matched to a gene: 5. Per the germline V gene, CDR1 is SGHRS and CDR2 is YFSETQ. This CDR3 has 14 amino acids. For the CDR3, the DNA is TGCGCCAGCAGCTTCGGGGGGGCGCTGAATGAGCAGTTCTTC. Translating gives CASSFGGALNEQFF.

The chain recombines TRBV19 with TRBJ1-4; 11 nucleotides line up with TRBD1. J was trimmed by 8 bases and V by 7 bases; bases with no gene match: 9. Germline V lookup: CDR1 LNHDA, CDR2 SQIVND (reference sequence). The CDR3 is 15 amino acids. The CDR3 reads CASIPTGTGGEKLFF. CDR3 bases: TGTGCCAGTATTCCAACCGGGACAGGGGGAGAAAAACTGTTTTTT.

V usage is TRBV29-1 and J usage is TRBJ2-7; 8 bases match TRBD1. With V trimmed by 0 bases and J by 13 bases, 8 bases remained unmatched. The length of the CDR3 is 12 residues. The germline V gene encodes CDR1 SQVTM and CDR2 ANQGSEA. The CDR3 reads CSVEDPGTGLYV. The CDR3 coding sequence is TGCAGCGTTGAAGACCCCGGGACAGGACTCTACGTC.

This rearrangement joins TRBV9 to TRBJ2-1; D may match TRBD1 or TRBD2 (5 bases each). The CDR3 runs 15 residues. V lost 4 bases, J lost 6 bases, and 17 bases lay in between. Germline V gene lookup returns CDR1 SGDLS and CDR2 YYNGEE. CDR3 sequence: CASSPGAGQANEQFF. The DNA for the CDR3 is TGTGCCAGCAGCCCCGGGGCAGGGCAGGCCAATGAGCAGTTCTTC.

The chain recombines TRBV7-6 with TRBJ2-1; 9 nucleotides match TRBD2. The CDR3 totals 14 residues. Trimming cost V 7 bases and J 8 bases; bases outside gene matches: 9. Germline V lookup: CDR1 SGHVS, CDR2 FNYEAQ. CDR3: CASNAAGGLDEQFF. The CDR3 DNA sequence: TGTGCCAGCAATGCGGCGGGAGGGCTCGATGAGCAGTTCTTC.

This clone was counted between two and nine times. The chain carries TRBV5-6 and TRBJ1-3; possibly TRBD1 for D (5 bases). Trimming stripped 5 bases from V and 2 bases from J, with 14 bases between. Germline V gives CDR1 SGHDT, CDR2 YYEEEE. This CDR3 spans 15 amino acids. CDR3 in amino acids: CASSRDFRAGNTIYF. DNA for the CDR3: TGTGCCAGCAGTCGGGACTTTCGAGCTGGAAACACCATATATTTT. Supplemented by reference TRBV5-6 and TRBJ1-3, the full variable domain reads DAGVTQSPTHLIKTRGQQVTLRCSPKSGHDTVSWYQQALGQGPQFIFQYYEEEERQRGNFPDRFSGHQFPNYSSELNVNALLLGDSALYLCASSRDFRAGNTIYFGEGSWLTVV.

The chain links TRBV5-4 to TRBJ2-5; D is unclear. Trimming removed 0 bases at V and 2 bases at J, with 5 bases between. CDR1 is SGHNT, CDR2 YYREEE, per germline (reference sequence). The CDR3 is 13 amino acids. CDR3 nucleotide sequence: TGTGCCAGCAGCTTGGTGGGTCAAGAGACCCAGTACTTC. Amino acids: CASSLVGQETQYF.

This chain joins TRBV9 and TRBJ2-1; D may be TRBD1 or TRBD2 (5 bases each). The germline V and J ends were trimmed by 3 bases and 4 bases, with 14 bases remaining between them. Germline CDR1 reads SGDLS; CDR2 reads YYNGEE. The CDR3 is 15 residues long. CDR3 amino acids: CASSAPGTDYNEQFF. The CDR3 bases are TGTGCCAGCAGCGCCCCCGGGACGGATTACAATGAGCAGTTCTTC. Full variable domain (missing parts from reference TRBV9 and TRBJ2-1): DSGVTQTPKHLITATGQRVTLRCSPRSGDLSVYWYQQSLDQGLQFLIQYYNGEERAKGNILERFSAQQFPDLHSELNLSSLELGDSALYFCASSAPGTDYNEQFFGPGTRLTVL.

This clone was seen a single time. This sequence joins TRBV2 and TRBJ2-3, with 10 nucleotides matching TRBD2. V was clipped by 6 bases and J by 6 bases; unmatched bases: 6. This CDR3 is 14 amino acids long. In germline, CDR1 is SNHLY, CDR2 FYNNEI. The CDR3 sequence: CASRALAGWDTQYF. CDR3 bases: TGTGCCAGCAGAGCACTAGCGGGATGGGATACGCAGTATTTT.

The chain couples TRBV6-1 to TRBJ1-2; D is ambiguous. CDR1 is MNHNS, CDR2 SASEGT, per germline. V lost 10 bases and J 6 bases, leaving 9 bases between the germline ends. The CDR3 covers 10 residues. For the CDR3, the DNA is TGTGCCATTCACAAACATGGCTACACCTTC. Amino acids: CAIHKHGYTF.

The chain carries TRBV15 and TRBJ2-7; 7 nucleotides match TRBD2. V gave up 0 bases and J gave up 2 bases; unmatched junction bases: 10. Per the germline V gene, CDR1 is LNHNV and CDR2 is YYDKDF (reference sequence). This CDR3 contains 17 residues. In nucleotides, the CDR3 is TGTGCCACCAGCAGAGACCTCCACAGCGGGACCCCCTACGAGCAGTACGTC. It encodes CATSRDLHSGTPYEQYV.